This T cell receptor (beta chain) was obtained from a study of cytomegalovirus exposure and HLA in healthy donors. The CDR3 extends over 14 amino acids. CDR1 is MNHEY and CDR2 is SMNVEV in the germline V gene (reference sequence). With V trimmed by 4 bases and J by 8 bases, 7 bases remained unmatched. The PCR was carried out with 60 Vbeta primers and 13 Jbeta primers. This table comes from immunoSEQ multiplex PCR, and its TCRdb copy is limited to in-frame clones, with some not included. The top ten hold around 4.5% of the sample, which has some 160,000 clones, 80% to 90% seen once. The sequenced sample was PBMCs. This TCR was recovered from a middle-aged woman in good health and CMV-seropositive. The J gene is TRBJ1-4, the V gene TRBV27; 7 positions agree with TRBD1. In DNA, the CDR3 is TGTGCCAGCAGTTCGACAGGGTTGGACGAAAAACTGTTTTTT. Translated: CASSSTGLDEKLFF.